The T cell receptor beta chain under discussion was sequenced for a study of CD8 T cells in ankylosing spondylitis. Whole-study results and caveats: It appeared that ankylosing spondylitis blood was characterized by a TCR beta motif of several highly homologous variants. Those disease-linked clones were CD8+; they were also relatively rare in peripheral blood.

The V gene end was trimmed by 8 bases and the J gene end by 7 bases; junction bases not matched to a gene: 7. This CDR3 comprises 13 residues. Germline assignment: CDR1 WNHNN and CDR2 SYGVQD (reference sequence). This clonotype has only a few counts. The antigen remains unidentified. TCRdb processed the 5' RACE reads anew with MiXCR; each CDR3 protein has one entry. The sample yields around 540,000 distinct CDR3 sequences, 12% seen once. The chain links TRBV10-1 to TRBJ2-1, with TRBD2 matching 8 bases. The receptor's source is a male donor with ankylosing spondylitis. The sequenced sample consisted of blood, either unsorted or a sorted T cell fraction (not recorded which). The CDR3 DNA is TGCGCCAGCTCAAGGACTAGCCCGAATGAGCAGTTCTTC. Protein product: CASSRTSPNEQFF.